The clone carrying this TCR beta chain occurred a few times. Antigen unknown. From germline, CDR1 is SGHKS and CDR2 YYEKEE (reference sequence). The V end was cut by 5 bases, the J end by 2 bases, with 11 bases between. The CDR3 length is 13 residues. TCRdb re-called the reads through MiXCR, storing one row per CDR3 protein. The data show roughly 630,000 distinct CDR3 sequences, 20% to 30% seen once. These data belong to a study of T cell repertoires in cytomegalovirus infection. Looking at the study overall: Public signatures in TCR beta pointed to CMV infection and matching HLA type. Findings and caveats of the study: The ex vivo response showed dominance by HLA-C-restricted CMV-specific TCR beta clonotypes. Cumulative public TCR beta family frequency identified carriers of CMV plus the relevant HLA.

The sample taken for sequencing was CD8+ T cells from PBMCs. The chain employs TRBV5-5 and TRBJ2-7; no firm D call. The TCR comes from a human donor in good health (CMV status not recorded). Some clones in this sample may be carry-over from other donors' samples. For the CDR3, the DNA is TGTGCCAGCAGTGGACCGGGCGCCTACGAGCAGTACGTC. Encoded protein: CASSGPGAYEQYV.